The clone carrying this T cell receptor (beta chain) was seen repeatedly, ten times or more. Its antigen is unknown. From RNA, the CDR3 regions of TCR beta chains were amplified and sequenced. RT-PCR was first run with HTBI primers, then multiplex PCR in a second round. In TCRdb, the multiplex PCR reads were re-called with MiXCR into one record per CDR3 protein. The sample contains over 450,000 distinct CDR3 sequences, around 15% of which appear only once. This sample was taken from a study of Graves' ophthalmopathy and Graves' hyperthyroidism. Study-level findings and limits: The majority of expanded thyroid clonotypes above 0.001 frequency also occurred in blood.

J lost 7 bases, V lost 7 bases, and 4 bases had no gene match. Germline V gives CDR1 SEHNR, CDR2 FQNEAQ (reference sequence). The CDR3 consists of 11 residues. The origin of this receptor is a woman aged 25 to 39 with Graves' ophthalmopathy. J is TRBJ2-7 and V is TRBV7-9, with TRBD2 matching 7 bases. The sample comprised blood. In DNA, the CDR3 is TGTGCCAGCAACCAGGGAGGGGAGCAGTACTTC. It yields the protein CASNQGGEQYF.